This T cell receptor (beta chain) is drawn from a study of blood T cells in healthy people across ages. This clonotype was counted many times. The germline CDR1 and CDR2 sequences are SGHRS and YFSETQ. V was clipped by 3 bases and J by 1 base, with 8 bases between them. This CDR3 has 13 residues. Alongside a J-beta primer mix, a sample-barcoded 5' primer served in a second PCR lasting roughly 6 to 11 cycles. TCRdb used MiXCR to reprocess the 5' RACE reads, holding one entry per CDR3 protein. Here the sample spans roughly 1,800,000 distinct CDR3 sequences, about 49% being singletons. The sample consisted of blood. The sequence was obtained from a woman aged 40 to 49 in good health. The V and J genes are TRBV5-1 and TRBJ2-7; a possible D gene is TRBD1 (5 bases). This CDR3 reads CASSSRESYEQYF. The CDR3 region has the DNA TGCGCCAGCAGCTCCAGGGAATCCTACGAGCAGTACTTC.